These 8 T cell receptor beta chains share one sample of origin, sequenced in a study of blood T cell repertoires in COVID-19. Sequenced by immunoSEQ multiplex PCR; TCRdb stores in-frame clones only, minus some. The repertoire holds over 200,000 clones, with approximately 90% as singletons. Sequencing used PBMCs or T cells enriched from blood (not recorded which). These TCRs come from a man aged 25 to 45 who had recovered from COVID-19.

The V call is TRBV7-8, the J call TRBJ1-5; D gene unclear. Germline values: CDR1 SGHVS, CDR2 FQNEAQ. The CDR3 loop spans 17 amino acids. V was cut by 1 base and J by 0 bases, with 13 bases left in between. DNA of the CDR3: TGTGCCAGCAGCTTAGATCTTGGAGGGAATAGCAATCAGCCCCAGCATTTT. Its translation is CASSLDLGGNSNQPQHF.

The V call is TRBV7-2, the J call TRBJ1-1; D may be TRBD1 (6 bases). Trimming pared 5 bases from V and 5 bases from J, leaving 24 bases between. CDR1 is SGHTA, CDR2 FQGNSA, per germline. The CDR3 runs to 17 residues. CDR3 bases: TGTGCCAGCAGCCCCCGTACAGGGCTTATTCGGCGGACTGAAGCTTTCTTT. Protein product: CASSPRTGLIRRTEAFF.

The gene calls are TRBV15 and TRBJ1-5; D is unclear. V was cut by 3 bases and J by 5 bases, with 14 bases left in between. The germline gives CDR1 LNHNV, CDR2 YYDKDF (reference sequence). The length of the CDR3 is 15 residues. In nucleotides, the CDR3 is TGTGCCACCAGCAGCGTCATGTCGGACTATCAGCCCCAGCATTTT. Translated: CATSSVMSDYQPQHF.

This chain connects TRBV3-1 (or the pseudogene TRBV3-2) to TRBJ1-3; D not certain. Germline loops: CDR1 LGHDT, CDR2 YNNKEL (reference sequence). The V and J ends lost 5 bases and 4 bases respectively, with 6 bases between them. The CDR3 totals 12 residues. The CDR3 loop is CASSVQGNTIYF. The CDR3 nucleotides are TGTGCCAGCAGCGTACAGGGAAACACCATATATTTT.

The gene calls are TRBV5-4 and TRBJ2-1; D possibly corresponds to TRBD2 (5 bases). Trimming shortened V by 3 bases and J by 3 bases, and 10 bases separated the two germline ends. The CDR3 totals 14 residues. The germline V gene has CDR1 SGHNT and CDR2 YYREEE (reference sequence). The CDR3 is CASSYWENYNEQFF. The CDR3 coding sequence is TGTGCCAGCAGCTACTGGGAGAACTACAATGAGCAGTTCTTC.

The genes are TRBV15 and TRBJ1-1; D is uncertain. In germline, CDR1 is LNHNV, CDR2 YYDKDF (reference sequence). The CDR3 loop spans 15 amino acids. V was cut by 0 bases and J by 1 base, with 9 bases left in between. Written as DNA, the CDR3 is TGTGCCACCAGCAGAGATGTTCAGGCGAACACTGAAGCTTTCTTT. Translated, it gives CATSRDVQANTEAFF.

V is TRBV28 and J is TRBJ2-7; 8 bases align to TRBD1. This CDR3 comprises 14 residues. Germline CDR1 is MDHEN and CDR2 is SYDVKM. The V gene end was trimmed by 6 bases and the J gene end by 7 bases; junction bases not matched to a gene: 11. The CDR3 protein is CASRGQGAMKEQYF. CDR3 coding DNA: TGTGCCAGCAGGGGGCAGGGGGCGATGAAGGAGCAGTACTTC.

This sequence joins TRBV7-9 and TRBJ1-1, with D hard to call. This CDR3 has 15 amino acids. Germline CDR1 reads SEHNR; CDR2 reads FQNEAQ (reference sequence). V was shortened by 0 bases and J by 5 bases, with 13 bases between the two germline ends. The CDR3, as DNA: TGTGCCAGCAGCTTAGCCCAGAGGGATATAACTGAAGCTTTCTTT. It yields the protein CASSLAQRDITEAFF.